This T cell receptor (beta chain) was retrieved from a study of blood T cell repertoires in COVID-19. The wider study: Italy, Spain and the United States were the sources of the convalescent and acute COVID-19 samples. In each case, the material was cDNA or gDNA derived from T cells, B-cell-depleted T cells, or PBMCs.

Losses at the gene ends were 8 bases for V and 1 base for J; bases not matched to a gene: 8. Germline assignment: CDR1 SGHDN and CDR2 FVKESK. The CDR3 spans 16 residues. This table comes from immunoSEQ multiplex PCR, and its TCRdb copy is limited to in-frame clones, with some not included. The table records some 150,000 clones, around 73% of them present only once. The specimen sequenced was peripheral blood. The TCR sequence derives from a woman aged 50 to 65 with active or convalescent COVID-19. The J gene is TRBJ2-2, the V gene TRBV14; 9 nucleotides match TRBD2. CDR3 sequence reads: CASGGGVVWNTGELFF. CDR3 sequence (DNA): TGTGCCAGCGGCGGGGGGGTCGTTTGGAACACCGGGGAGCTGTTTTTT.